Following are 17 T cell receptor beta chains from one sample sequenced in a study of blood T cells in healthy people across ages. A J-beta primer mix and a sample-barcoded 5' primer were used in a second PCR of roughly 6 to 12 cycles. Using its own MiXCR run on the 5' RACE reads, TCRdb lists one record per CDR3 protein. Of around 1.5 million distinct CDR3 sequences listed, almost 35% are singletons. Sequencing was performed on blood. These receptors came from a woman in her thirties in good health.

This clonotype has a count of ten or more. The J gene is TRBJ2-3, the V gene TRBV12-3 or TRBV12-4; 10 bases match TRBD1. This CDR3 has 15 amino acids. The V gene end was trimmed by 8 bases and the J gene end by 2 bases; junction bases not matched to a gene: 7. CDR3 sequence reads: CASAVTGGPTDTQYF. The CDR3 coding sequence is TGTGCCAGCGCAGTGACAGGGGGCCCCACAGATACGCAGTATTTT.

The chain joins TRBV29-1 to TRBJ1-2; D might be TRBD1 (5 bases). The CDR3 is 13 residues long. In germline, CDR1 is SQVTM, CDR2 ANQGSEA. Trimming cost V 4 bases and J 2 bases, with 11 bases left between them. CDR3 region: CSVALRQNYGYTF. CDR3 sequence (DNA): TGCAGCGTTGCCCTAAGACAGAACTATGGCTACACCTTC.

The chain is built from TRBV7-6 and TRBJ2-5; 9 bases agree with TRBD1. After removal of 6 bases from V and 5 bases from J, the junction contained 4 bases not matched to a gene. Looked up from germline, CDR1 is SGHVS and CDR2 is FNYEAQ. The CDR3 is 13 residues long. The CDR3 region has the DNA TGTGCCAGCAGTACAGGGGGCGCGGAGACCCAGTACTTC. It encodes CASSTGGAETQYF.

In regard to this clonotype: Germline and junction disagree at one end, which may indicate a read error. CDR3 nucleotides: TGTGCCGGCAGTCCGCAGGGGCGCTATGGCTACACCTTC. It codes for CAGSPQGRYGYTF. V usage is TRBV27 and J usage is TRBJ1-2; the D gene is possibly TRBD1 (6 bases). The germline CDR1 and CDR2 sequences are MNHEY and SMNVEV (reference sequence). The CDR3 sequence is 13 residues long.

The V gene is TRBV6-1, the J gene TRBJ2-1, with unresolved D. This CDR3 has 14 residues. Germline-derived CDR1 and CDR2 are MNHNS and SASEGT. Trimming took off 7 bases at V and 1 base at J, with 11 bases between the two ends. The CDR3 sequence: CASTFLWSYNEQFF. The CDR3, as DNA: TGTGCCAGCACATTTCTATGGTCCTACAATGAGCAGTTCTTC.

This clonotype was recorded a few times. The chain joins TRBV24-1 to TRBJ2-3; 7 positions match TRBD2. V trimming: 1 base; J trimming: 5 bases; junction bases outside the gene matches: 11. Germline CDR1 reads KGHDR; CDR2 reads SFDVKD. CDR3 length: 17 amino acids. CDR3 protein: CATSDFGLAERGDTQYF. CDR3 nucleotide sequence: TGTGCCACCAGTGATTTTGGGCTAGCGGAGCGGGGAGATACGCAGTATTTT.

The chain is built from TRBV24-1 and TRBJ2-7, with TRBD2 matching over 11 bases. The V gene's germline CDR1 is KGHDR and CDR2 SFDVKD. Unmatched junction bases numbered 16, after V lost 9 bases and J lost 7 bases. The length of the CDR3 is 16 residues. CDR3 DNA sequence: TGTGCCACCGGCAGGCGACTAGCGGGGCCAACGGGGGAGCAGTACTTC. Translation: CATGRRLAGPTGEQYF.

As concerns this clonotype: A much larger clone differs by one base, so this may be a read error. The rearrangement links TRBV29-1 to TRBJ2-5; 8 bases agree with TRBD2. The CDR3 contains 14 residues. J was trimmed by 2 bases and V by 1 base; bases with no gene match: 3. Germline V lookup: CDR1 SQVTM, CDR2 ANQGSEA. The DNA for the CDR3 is TGCAGCGTTGAAGGTCGGGGGGGTCAAGAGACCCAGTACTTC. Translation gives CSVEGRGGQETQYF.

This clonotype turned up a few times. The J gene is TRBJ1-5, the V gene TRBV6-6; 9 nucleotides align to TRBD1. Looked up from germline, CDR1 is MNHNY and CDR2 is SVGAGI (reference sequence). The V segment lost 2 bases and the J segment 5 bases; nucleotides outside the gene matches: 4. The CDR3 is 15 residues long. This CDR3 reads CASSYPDRGDQPQHF. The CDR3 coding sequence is TGTGCCAGCAGTTACCCCGACAGGGGGGATCAGCCCCAGCATTTT.

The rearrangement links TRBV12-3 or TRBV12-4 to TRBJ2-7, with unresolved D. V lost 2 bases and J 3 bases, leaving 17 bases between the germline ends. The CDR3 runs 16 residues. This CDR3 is CASSLPVPARIYEQYF. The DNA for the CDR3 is TGTGCCAGCAGTTTACCAGTCCCGGCTAGGATCTACGAGCAGTACTTC.

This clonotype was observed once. DNA for the CDR3: TGTGCCAGCTCAGCTCTAGCGGGATTTGAGCAGTTCTTC. Translating it yields CASSALAGFEQFF. The gene calls are TRBV18 and TRBJ2-1; 9 positions agree with TRBD2. Germline lookup yields CDR1 KGHSH and CDR2 LQKENI. This CDR3 region has 13 residues. V was pared by 5 bases and J by 9 bases, with 5 bases of the junction left unmatched.

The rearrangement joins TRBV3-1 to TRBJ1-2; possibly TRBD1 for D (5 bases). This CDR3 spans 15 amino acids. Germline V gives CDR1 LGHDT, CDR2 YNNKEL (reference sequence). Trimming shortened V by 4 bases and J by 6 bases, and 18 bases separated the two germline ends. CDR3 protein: CASSPRDSGVHGYTF. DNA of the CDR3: TGTGCCAGCAGCCCTCGGGACTCTGGGGTCCATGGCTACACCTTC.

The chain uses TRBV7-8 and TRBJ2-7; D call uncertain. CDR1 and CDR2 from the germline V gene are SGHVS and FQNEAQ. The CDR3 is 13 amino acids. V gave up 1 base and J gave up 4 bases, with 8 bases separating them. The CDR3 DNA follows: TGTGCCAGCAGCTTAGTGGCTAGATACGAGCAGTACTTC. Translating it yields CASSLVARYEQYF.

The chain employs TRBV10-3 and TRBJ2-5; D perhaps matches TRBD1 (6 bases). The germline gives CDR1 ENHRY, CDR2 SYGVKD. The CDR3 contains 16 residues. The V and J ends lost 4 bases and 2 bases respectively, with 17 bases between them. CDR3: CAISVSGTGTQETQYF. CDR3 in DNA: TGTGCCATCAGTGTGTCCGGGACGGGGACACAAGAGACCCAGTACTTC.

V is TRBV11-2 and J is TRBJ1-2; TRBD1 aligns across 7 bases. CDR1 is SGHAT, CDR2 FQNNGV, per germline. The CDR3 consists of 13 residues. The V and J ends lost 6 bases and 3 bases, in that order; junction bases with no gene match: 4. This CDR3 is CASSQGGYYGYTF. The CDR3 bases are TGTGCCAGCAGTCAGGGGGGCTACTATGGCTACACCTTC.

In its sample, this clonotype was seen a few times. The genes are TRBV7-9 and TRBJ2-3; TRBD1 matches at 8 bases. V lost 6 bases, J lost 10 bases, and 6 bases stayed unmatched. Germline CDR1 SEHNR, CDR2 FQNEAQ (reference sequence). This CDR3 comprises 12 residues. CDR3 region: CASSFDRGAQYF. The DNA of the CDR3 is TGTGCCAGCAGTTTCGACAGGGGCGCGCAGTATTTT. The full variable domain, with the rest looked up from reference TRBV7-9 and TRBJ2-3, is DTGVSQNPRHKITKRGQNVTFRCDPISEHNRLYWYRQTLGQGPEFLTYFQNEAQLEKSRLLSDRFSAERPKGSFSTLEIQRTEQGDSAMYLCASSFDRGAQYFGPGTRLTVL.

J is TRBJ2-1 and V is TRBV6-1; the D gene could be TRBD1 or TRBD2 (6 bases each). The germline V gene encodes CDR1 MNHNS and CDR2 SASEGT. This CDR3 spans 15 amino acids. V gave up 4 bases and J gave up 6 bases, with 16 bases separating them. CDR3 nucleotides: TGTGCCAGCAGTGCCCATGTGGGGGGCTTCAATGAGCAGTTCTTC. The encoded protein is CASSAHVGGFNEQFF.